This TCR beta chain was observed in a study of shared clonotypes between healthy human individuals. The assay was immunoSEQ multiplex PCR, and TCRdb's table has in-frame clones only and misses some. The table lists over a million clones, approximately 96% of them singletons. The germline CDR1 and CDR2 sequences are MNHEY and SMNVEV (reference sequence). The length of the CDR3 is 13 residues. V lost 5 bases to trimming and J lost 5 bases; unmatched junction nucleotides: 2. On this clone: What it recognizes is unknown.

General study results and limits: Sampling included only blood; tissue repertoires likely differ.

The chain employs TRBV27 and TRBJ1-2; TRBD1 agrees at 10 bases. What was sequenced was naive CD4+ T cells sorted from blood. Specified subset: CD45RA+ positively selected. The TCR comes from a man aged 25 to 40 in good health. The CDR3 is CASSPDRGYGYTF. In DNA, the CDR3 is TGTGCCAGCAGTCCGGACAGGGGGTATGGCTACACCTTC.